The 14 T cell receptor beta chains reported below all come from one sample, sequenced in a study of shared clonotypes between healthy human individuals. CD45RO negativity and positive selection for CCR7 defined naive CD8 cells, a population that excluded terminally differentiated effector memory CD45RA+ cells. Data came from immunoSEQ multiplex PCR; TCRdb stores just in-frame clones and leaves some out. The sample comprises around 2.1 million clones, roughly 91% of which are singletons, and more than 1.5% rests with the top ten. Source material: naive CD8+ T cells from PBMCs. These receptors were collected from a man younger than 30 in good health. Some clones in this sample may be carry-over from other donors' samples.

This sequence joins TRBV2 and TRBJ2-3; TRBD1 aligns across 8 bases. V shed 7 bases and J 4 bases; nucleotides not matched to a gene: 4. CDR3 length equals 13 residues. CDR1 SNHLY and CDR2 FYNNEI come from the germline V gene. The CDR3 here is CASTLTGADTQYF. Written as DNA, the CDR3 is TGTGCCAGCACCCTGACAGGGGCAGATACGCAGTATTTT.

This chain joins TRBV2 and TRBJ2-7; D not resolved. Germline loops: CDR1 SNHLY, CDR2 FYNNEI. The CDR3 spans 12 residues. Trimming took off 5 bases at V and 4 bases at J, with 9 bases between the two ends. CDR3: CASSPAHYEQYF. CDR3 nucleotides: TGTGCCAGCAGTCCTGCCCATTACGAGCAGTACTTC. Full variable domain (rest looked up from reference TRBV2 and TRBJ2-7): EPEVTQTPSHQVTQMGQEVILRCVPISNHLYFYWYRQILGQKVEFLVSFYNNEISEKSEIFDDQFSVERPDGSNFTLKIRSTKLEDSAMYFCASSPAHYEQYFGPGTRLTVT.

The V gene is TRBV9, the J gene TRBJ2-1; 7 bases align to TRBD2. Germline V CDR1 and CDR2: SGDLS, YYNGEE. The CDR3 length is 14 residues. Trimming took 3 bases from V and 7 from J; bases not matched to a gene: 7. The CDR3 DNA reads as TGTGCCAGCAGCGGCCTAGCGGATAAGAATGAGCAGTTCTTC. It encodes CASSGLADKNEQFF.

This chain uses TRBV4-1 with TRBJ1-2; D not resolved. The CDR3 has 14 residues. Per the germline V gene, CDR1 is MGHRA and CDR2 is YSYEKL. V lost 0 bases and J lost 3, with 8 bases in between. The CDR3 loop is CASSQDTIHYGYTF. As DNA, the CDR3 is TGCGCCAGCAGCCAAGATACCATTCACTATGGCTACACCTTC.

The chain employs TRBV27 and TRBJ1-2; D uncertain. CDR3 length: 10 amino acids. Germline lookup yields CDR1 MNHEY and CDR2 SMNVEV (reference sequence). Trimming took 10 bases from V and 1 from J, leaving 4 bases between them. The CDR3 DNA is TGTGCCAAGGTTAACTATGGCTACACCTTC. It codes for CAKVNYGYTF.

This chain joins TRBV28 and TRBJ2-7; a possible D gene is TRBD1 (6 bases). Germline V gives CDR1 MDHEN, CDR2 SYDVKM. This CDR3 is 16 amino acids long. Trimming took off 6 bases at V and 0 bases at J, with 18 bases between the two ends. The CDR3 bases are TGTGCCAGCAGCCCCCGTACAGGGTTTAGCTCCTACGAGCAGTACTTC. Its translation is CASSPRTGFSSYEQYF.

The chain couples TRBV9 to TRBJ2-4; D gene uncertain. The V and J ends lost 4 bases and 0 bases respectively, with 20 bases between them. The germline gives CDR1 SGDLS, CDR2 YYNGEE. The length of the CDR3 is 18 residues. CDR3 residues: CASSPTTYRVLAKNIQYF. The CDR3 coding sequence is TGTGCCAGCAGCCCCACCACCTACAGAGTCCTAGCCAAAAACATTCAGTACTTC.

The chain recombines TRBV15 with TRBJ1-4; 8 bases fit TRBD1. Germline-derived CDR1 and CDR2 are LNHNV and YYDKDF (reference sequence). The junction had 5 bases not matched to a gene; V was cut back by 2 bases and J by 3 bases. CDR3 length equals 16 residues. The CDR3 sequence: CATSRFQGAANEKLFF. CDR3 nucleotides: TGTGCCACCAGCAGATTCCAGGGGGCCGCTAATGAAAAACTGTTTTTT.

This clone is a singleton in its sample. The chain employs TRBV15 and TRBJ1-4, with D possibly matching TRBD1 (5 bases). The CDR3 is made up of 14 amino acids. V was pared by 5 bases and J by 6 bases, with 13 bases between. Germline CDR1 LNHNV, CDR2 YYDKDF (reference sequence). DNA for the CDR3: TGTGCCACCAGCGCCGGGACTGGGTATGAAAAACTGTTTTTT. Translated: CATSAGTGYEKLFF.

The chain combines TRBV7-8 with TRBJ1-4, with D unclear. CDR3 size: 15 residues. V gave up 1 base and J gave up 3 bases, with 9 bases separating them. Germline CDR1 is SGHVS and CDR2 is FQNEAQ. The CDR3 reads CASSLVRAPNEKLFF. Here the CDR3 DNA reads TGTGCCAGCAGCTTAGTCCGGGCCCCTAATGAAAAACTGTTTTTT.

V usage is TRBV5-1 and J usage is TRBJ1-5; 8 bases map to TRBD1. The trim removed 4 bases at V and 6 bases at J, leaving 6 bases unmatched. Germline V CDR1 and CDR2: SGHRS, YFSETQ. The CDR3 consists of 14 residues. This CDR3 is CASSPDRGGQPQHF. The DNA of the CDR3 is TGCGCCAGCAGCCCAGACAGGGGAGGTCAGCCCCAGCATTTT.

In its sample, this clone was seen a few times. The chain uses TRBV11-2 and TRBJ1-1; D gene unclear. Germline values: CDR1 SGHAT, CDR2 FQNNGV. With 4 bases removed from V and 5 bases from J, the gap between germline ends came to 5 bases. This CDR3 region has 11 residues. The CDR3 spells CASSYGTEAFF. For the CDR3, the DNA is TGTGCCAGCAGCTATGGGACTGAAGCTTTCTTT.

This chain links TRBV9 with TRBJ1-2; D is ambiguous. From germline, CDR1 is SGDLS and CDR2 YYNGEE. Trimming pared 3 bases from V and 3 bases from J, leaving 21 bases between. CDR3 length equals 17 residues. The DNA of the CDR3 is TGTGCCAGCAGCGGAGCCTTTGGGCGGCTCCGGGACTATGGCTACACCTTC. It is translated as CASSGAFGRLRDYGYTF.

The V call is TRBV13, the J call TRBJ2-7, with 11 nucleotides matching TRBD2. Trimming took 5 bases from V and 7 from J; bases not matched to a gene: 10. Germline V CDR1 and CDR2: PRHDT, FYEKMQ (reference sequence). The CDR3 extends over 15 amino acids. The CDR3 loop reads CASSHTGTSGSEQYF. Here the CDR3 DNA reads TGTGCCAGCAGCCACACCGGGACTAGCGGCTCGGAGCAGTACTTC.